The entry below gives a single TCR beta chain sequence along with its context. Its matching antigen is unknown. At the DNA level, this CDR3 is encoded by other sequences in the same sample as well. The sample comes from a study of vaccination effects on CD4 cells after COVID-19. After expansion with viral peptide pools in the ViraFEST assay, antigen-specific CD4+ T cells were sequenced. Upon completion of more than eight days in culture, CD4+ T cells were isolated. A PCR test confirmed that the person had SARS-CoV-2 infection between March and December 2020. The table came from immunoSEQ multiplex PCR; TCRdb's copy has only in-frame clones and leaves some out. Of roughly 26,000 clones in the sample, about 84% were seen once. Germline V gene sequence: CDR1 SGHVS, CDR2 FQNEAQ. The CDR3 sequence is 13 residues long. With 5 bases removed from V and 5 bases from J, the gap between germline ends came to 10 bases.

Study results and limitations: Mainly new clones induced by vaccination were found among post-vaccine spike-reactive clones in convalescents.

The TCR originated in a human donor who had a prior SARS-CoV-2 infection. Material: CD4+ T cells from PBMCs cultured with HCoV-NL63 spike peptides, obtained before COVID-19 vaccination. The chain combines TRBV7-8 with TRBJ1-5, with a tentative D call TRBD1 (5 bases). This chain's CDR3 is CASSRDRDQPQHF. The CDR3 DNA reads TGTGCCAGCAGCCGAGACAGAGATCAGCCCCAGCATTTT.